These 30 T cell receptor beta chains were all obtained from the same sample, sequenced in a study of early T cells in non-severe SARS-CoV-2 infection. Each CDR3 protein gets one entry after TCRdb re-called the 5' RACE reads with MiXCR. The sample includes over 20,000 distinct CDR3 sequences, around 5.1% of them seen just once. Sequencing was performed on whole blood. Every receptor here comes from an adult who was a healthcare worker with PCR-confirmed SARS-CoV-2 infection or an uninfected control (not recorded which).

This clonotype was detected ten times or more. This chain joins TRBV29-1 and TRBJ1-1; no definite D call. Germline assignment: CDR1 SQVTM and CDR2 ANQGSEA. The V gene lost 4 bases and the J gene lost 4 bases, with 7 bases spanning the gap. The CDR3 length is 11 residues. The CDR3 nucleotides are TGCAGCGTTGGCCGGTCCACTGAAGCTTTCTTT. It encodes CSVGRSTEAFF. The whole variable domain, filled in from reference TRBV29-1 and TRBJ1-1, reads SAVISQKPSRDICQRGTSLTIQCQVDSQVTMMFWYRQQPGQSLTLIATANQGSEATYESGFVIDKFPISRPNLTFSTLTVSNMSPEDSSIYLCSVGRSTEAFFGQGTRLTVV.

V and J are TRBV7-6 and TRBJ2-5; either TRBD1 or TRBD2 may supply D (6 bases each). The CDR3 spans 14 residues. Trimming removed 4 bases at V and 4 bases at J, with 13 bases between. Germline CDR1 and CDR2: SGHVS and FNYEAQ. In nucleotides, the CDR3 is TGTGCCAGCAGCTATAGAGGGGGGCGAGAGACCCAGTACTTC. This translates into CASSYRGGRETQYF.

This clonotype was recorded many times. The chain links TRBV11-2 to TRBJ2-7; possibly TRBD2 for D (5 bases). This CDR3 is 15 amino acids long. Trimming removed 1 base at V and 2 bases at J, with 12 bases between. Germline V gives CDR1 SGHAT, CDR2 FQNNGV. The CDR3 coding sequence is TGTGCCAGCAGCTTAGCCGCGGGCCAGCCCTACGAGCAGTACTTC. Its translation is CASSLAAGQPYEQYF.

This clonotype is medium-sized in the sample. J is TRBJ2-1 and V is TRBV5-1; TRBD1 matches 10 bases. CDR3 length: 16 residues. The junction had 7 bases not matched to a gene; V was cut back by 3 bases and J by 4 bases. Per the germline V gene, CDR1 is SGHRS and CDR2 is YFSETQ. The CDR3 loop is CASSSGQGEMYNEQFF. DNA of the CDR3: TGCGCCAGCAGCTCAGGACAGGGGGAAATGTACAATGAGCAGTTCTTC.

In this sample, this clonotype turned up many times. The chain couples TRBV15 to TRBJ2-3; D not certain. The CDR3 runs 14 residues. Trimming left V 0 bases short and J 3 bases short, with 7 bases between. Germline values: CDR1 LNHNV, CDR2 YYDKDF (reference sequence). CDR3 sequence reads: CATSRDWPTDTQYF. The CDR3 DNA sequence: TGTGCCACCAGCAGAGATTGGCCGACAGATACGCAGTATTTT. The full variable domain, its missing parts supplied by reference TRBV15 and TRBJ2-3, is DAMVIQNPRYQVTQFGKPVTLSCSQTLNHNVMYWYQQKSSQAPKLLFHYYDKDFNNEADTPDNFQSRRPNTSFCFLDIRSPGLGDTAMYLCATSRDWPTDTQYFGPGTRLTVL.

In its sample, this clonotype was seen many times. The gene calls are TRBV18 and TRBJ1-1; weak D call: TRBD1 (5 bases). Germline-derived CDR1 and CDR2 are KGHSH and LQKENI. The CDR3 extends over 15 amino acids. Between the trimmed V and J ends, which lost 5 bases and 5 bases, there was a span of 18 bases. The CDR3 here is CASSSTQGIATEAFF. The CDR3, as DNA: TGTGCCAGCTCATCTACCCAGGGTATAGCTACTGAAGCTTTCTTT.

This clonotype showed up many times. CDR3 amino acids: CASRTEDTGELFF. The CDR3 coding sequence is TGTGCCAGCCGGACAGAAGACACCGGGGAGCTGTTTTTT. The rearrangement links TRBV12-3 or TRBV12-4 to TRBJ2-2, with D perhaps matching TRBD1 (6 bases). The germline V and J ends were trimmed by 8 bases and 3 bases, with 10 bases remaining between them. CDR3 length: 13 residues.

This clonotype has more than one count but fewer than ten. The chain couples TRBV11-2 to TRBJ1-1; D is unclear. In germline, CDR1 is SGHAT, CDR2 FQNNGV. The CDR3 spans 11 residues. Trimming removed 7 bases at V and 8 bases at J, with 11 bases between. This chain's CDR3 is CASTATHEAFF. CDR3 DNA sequence: TGTGCCAGCACCGCAACCCACGAAGCTTTCTTT.

This clonotype was recorded many times. The chain links TRBV7-9 to TRBJ2-3; 9 bases fit TRBD2. The CDR3 has 17 amino acids. The germline V gene encodes CDR1 SEHNR and CDR2 FQNEAQ (reference sequence). Trimming took 5 bases from V and 2 from J; bases not matched to a gene: 11. The CDR3 coding sequence is TGTGCCAGCAGCCCACTCCGAGCGGGGGGCGCCACAGATACGCAGTATTTT. Translation: CASSPLRAGGATDTQYF. The entire variable domain, with the rest obtained from reference TRBV7-9 and TRBJ2-3, is as follows: DTGVSQNPRHKITKRGQNVTFRCDPISEHNRLYWYRQTLGQGPEFLTYFQNEAQLEKSRLLSDRFSAERPKGSFSTLEIQRTEQGDSAMYLCASSPLRAGGATDTQYFGPGTRLTVL.

This clonotype was detected ten times or more. One end of the junction does not line up with germline, which may come from a read error. The chain has TRBV18 and TRBJ1-1; 8 bases map to TRBD1. CDR3 length: 12 residues. Germline loops: CDR1 KGHSH, CDR2 LQKENI. For the CDR3, the DNA is TGTGCCGGCTCAGGGGGCGACAGGTTTGCTTTCTTT. It encodes CAGSGGDRFAFF.

The chain combines TRBV7-9 with TRBJ2-7; 9 positions agree with TRBD1. CDR1 SEHNR and CDR2 FQNEAQ come from the germline V gene (reference sequence). CDR3 size: 16 residues. J was trimmed by 5 bases and V by 3 bases; bases with no gene match: 11. CDR3 sequence (DNA): TGTGCCAGCAGCTTGGCTCGGGGACAGGGATACCACGAGCAGTACTTC. Protein sequence: CASSLARGQGYHEQYF.

This clonotype has more than one count but fewer than ten. This chain links TRBV9 with TRBJ1-1; D might be TRBD1 (5 bases). V lost 4 bases and J 2 bases, leaving 12 bases between the germline ends. This CDR3 has 14 residues. Germline V gene data show CDR1 as SGDLS and CDR2 as YYNGEE. CDR3 in DNA: TGTGCCAGCAGCCCAAGAGGGGTTAACACTGAAGCTTTCTTT. Amino acid sequence: CASSPRGVNTEAFF.

This chain uses TRBV5-5 with TRBJ2-2, with a tentative D call TRBD2 (6 bases). Germline CDR1 reads SGHKS; CDR2 reads YYEKEE (reference sequence). Between the trimmed V and J ends, which lost 0 bases and 5 bases, there was a span of 14 bases. This CDR3 has 16 amino acids. The CDR3 here is CASSLAPRRDTGELFF. The CDR3 nucleotides read TGTGCCAGCAGCTTGGCCCCCAGGAGGGATACCGGGGAGCTGTTTTTT.

A few counts support this clonotype. The chain is built from TRBV6-5 and TRBJ2-2, with a tentative D call TRBD2 (5 bases). The V end was cut by 7 bases, the J end by 4 bases, with 10 bases between. Germline CDR1 MNHEY, CDR2 SVGAGI. This CDR3 contains 13 residues. CDR3 protein: CASTTLGTGELFF. The CDR3 nucleotides are TGTGCCAGCACCACACTAGGCACCGGGGAGCTGTTTTTT.

This clonotype was recorded at least ten times. V and J are TRBV12-3 or TRBV12-4 and TRBJ2-7; 14 nucleotides line up with TRBD2. The CDR3 covers 18 residues. V shed 6 bases and J 2 bases; nucleotides not matched to a gene: 12. In nucleotides, the CDR3 is TGTGCCAGCAGCCCTGGACTAGCGGGGGGCCTCAGTCCCTACGAGCAGTACTTC. Encoded protein: CASSPGLAGGLSPYEQYF.

The sample holds many counts of this clonotype. This rearrangement joins TRBV7-2 to TRBJ2-3, with 7 bases lining up with TRBD1. From germline, CDR1 is SGHTA and CDR2 FQGNSA. With V trimmed by 0 bases and J by 2 bases, 2 bases remained unmatched. This CDR3 is 15 amino acids long. CDR3 bases: TGTGCCAGCAGCTTAGCTGGGACAGACACAGATACGCAGTATTTT. It encodes CASSLAGTDTDTQYF.

In its sample, this clonotype was seen many times. The chain combines TRBV7-8 with TRBJ2-7, with 8 bases aligning to TRBD2. V lost 5 bases and J lost 6; bases outside the gene matches: 12. The CDR3 consists of 15 residues. The V gene's germline CDR1 is SGHVS and CDR2 FQNEAQ. CDR3 region: CASSTQPGGLGEQYF. The CDR3, as DNA: TGTGCCAGCAGCACCCAGCCGGGGGGGCTTGGCGAGCAGTACTTC.

This clonotype was detected ten times or more. The V call is TRBV20-1, the J call TRBJ2-7, with TRBD1 as a possible D gene (5 bases). This CDR3 has 14 amino acids. CDR1 is DFQATT, CDR2 SNEGSKA, per germline (reference sequence). The V and J ends lost 2 bases and 4 bases respectively, with 15 bases between them. CDR3 region: CSARSRPGLYEQYF. CDR3 coding DNA: TGCAGTGCTAGAAGTCGGCCAGGGTTATACGAGCAGTACTTC.

This clonotype was recorded at least ten times. J is TRBJ2-7 and V is TRBV28, with 8 bases aligning to TRBD1. Germline V CDR1 and CDR2: MDHEN, SYDVKM. This CDR3 region has 14 residues. Trimming cost V 5 bases and J 3 bases; bases outside gene matches: 6. The CDR3 nucleotides read TGTGCCAGCAGTCTCCCTGGGACAGGCTACGAGCAGTACTTC. Translating gives CASSLPGTGYEQYF. Drawing the rest from reference TRBV28 and TRBJ2-7, the complete variable domain is DVKVTQSSRYLVKRTGEKVFLECVQDMDHENMFWYRQDPGLGLRLIYFSYDVKMKEKGDIPEGYSVSREKKERFSLILESASTNQTSMYLCASSLPGTGYEQYFGPGTRLTVT.

The chain is built from TRBV11-2 and TRBJ2-7, with 8 positions matching TRBD1. Trimming took 5 bases from V and 3 from J; bases not matched to a gene: 6. The CDR3 sequence is 14 residues long. Germline CDR1 SGHAT, CDR2 FQNNGV. CDR3 in amino acids: CASSQRQGSYEQYF. The DNA of the CDR3 is TGTGCCAGCAGCCAAAGACAGGGGAGCTACGAGCAGTACTTC.

Remarks on this clonotype: A clone one base away is much larger, so this may be a read error. This CDR3 is missing its conserved last phenylalanine or tryptophan, likely due to a read error. V is TRBV4-1 and J is TRBJ2-3; 13 bases align to TRBD2. From germline, CDR1 is MGHRA and CDR2 YSYEKL. After removal of 8 bases from V and 2 bases from J, the junction contained 13 bases not matched to a gene. The CDR3 has 18 residues. CDR3 residues: CASGRLAGGVRDTDTQYL. The CDR3 region has the DNA TGCGCCAGCGGCAGACTAGCGGGGGGAGTGAGGGACACAGATACGCAGTATTTG.

Ten or more counts support this clonotype. The rearrangement links TRBV12-5 to TRBJ2-2; D uncertain. The CDR3 is made up of 13 amino acids. Trimming removed 4 bases at V and 1 base at J, with 4 bases between. Germline V lookup: CDR1 LGHNT, CDR2 FRNRAP. The CDR3 loop is CASGSQNTGELFF. The CDR3 bases are TGTGCTAGTGGTTCACAGAACACCGGGGAGCTGTTTTTT.

This clonotype appeared many times. J is TRBJ2-7 and V is TRBV6-2 or TRBV6-3, with a tentative D call TRBD1 (6 bases). The CDR3 spans 13 residues. Trimming shortened V by 3 bases and J by 6 bases, and 12 bases separated the two germline ends. Germline V lookup: CDR1 MNHEY, CDR2 SVGEGT. The CDR3 loop reads CASSYGGGGEQYF. CDR3 nucleotides: TGTGCCAGCAGTTATGGGGGCGGCGGCGAGCAGTACTTC.

The chain has TRBV6-2 or TRBV6-3 and TRBJ2-7; TRBD1 matches at 11 bases. Germline lookup yields CDR1 MNHEY and CDR2 SVGEGT. The V segment lost 2 bases and the J segment 4 bases; nucleotides outside the gene matches: 13. The CDR3 contains 18 residues. In DNA, the CDR3 is TGTGCCAGCAGTTACACGAGGGACCCGCGGGACAGGGGGTACGAGCAGTACTTC. Its translation is CASSYTRDPRDRGYEQYF.

This clonotype appeared many times. The V gene is TRBV6-4, the J gene TRBJ1-1, with D uncertain. This CDR3 has 14 residues. The V gene lost 0 bases and the J gene lost 3 bases, with 8 bases spanning the gap. CDR1 and CDR2 from the germline V gene are MRHNA and SNTAGT. This CDR3 reads CASSDSNGHTEAFF. CDR3 bases: TGTGCCAGCAGTGACTCGAACGGTCACACTGAAGCTTTCTTT.

The V gene is TRBV4-1, the J gene TRBJ2-5, with D unclear. This CDR3 is built from 14 residues. Germline values: CDR1 MGHRA, CDR2 YSYEKL. V lost 4 bases, J lost 1 base, and 10 bases lay in between. CDR3 in amino acids: CASSLRIFQETQYF. Here the CDR3 DNA reads TGCGCCAGCAGCCTTAGGATCTTCCAAGAGACCCAGTACTTC.

The chain has TRBV18 and TRBJ2-2; D is uncertain. V lost 3 bases and J lost 0, with 11 bases in between. The CDR3 totals 16 residues. Germline values: CDR1 KGHSH, CDR2 LQKENI. Here the CDR3 reads CASSPLRRANTGELFF. CDR3 coding DNA: TGTGCCAGCTCACCCCTCAGGCGCGCGAACACCGGGGAGCTGTTTTTT.

This clonotype was counted ten times or more. V gene TRBV7-3 combines with J gene TRBJ2-1; no clear D gene. CDR3 length: 15 residues. The V end was cut by 4 bases, the J end by 5 bases, with 15 bases between. Looked up from germline, CDR1 is SGHTA and CDR2 is FQGTGA. The CDR3 bases are TGTGCCAGCAGCTCGCAACCTGGGGTCCACAATGAGCAGTTCTTC. Its protein is CASSSQPGVHNEQFF. The whole variable domain, remainder taken from reference TRBV7-3 and TRBJ2-1, is GAGVSQTPSNKVTEKGKYVELRCDPISGHTALYWYRQSLGQGPEFLIYFQGTGAADDSGLPNDRFFAVRPEGSVSTLKIQRTERGDSAVYLCASSSQPGVHNEQFFGPGTRLTVL.

This clonotype was seen more than once but under ten times. The rearrangement joins TRBV6-2 or TRBV6-3 to TRBJ2-7, with D perhaps matching TRBD2 (6 bases). V shed 6 bases and J shed 4 bases, with 16 bases lying between them. CDR3 length: 14 residues. The germline gives CDR1 MNHEY, CDR2 SVGEGT. In DNA, the CDR3 is TGTGCCAGCAGATTCGACACCGGGAGTTACGAGCAGTACTTC. Its translation: CASRFDTGSYEQYF.

By frequency in the sample, this clonotype is medium-sized (0.01 to 0.1%). The chain links TRBV20-1 to TRBJ1-5; tentatively, D is TRBD1 (5 bases). Germline V gives CDR1 DFQATT, CDR2 SNEGSKA (reference sequence). The CDR3 has 13 amino acids. CDR3 in DNA: TGCAGCCGCCGGGACTTGGGCAATCAGCCCCAGCATTTT. Its protein is CSRRDLGNQPQHF.